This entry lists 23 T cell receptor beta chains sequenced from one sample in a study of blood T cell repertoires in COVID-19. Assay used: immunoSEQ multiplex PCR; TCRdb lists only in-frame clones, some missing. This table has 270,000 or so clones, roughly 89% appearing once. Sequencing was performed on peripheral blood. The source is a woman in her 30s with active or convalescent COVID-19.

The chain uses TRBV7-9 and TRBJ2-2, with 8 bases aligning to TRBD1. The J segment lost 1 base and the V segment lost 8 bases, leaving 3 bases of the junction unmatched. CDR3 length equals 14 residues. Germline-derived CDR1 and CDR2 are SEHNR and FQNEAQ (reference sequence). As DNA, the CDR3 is TGTGCCAGCGCCGGGACAGGGAACACCGGGGAGCTGTTTTTT. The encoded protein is CASAGTGNTGELFF.

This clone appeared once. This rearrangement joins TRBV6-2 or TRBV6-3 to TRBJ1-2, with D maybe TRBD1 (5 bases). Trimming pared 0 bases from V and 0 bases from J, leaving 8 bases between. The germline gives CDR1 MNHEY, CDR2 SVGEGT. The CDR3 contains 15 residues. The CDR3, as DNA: TGTGCCAGCAGTTACTCAGGGGCTTCTAACTATGGCTACACCTTC. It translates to CASSYSGASNYGYTF.

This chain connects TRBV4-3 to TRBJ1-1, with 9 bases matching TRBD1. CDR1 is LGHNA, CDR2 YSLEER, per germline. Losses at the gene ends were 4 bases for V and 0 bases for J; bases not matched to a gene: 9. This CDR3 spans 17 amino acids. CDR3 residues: CASSPSRTGAVNTEAFF. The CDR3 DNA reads TGCGCCAGCAGCCCATCCCGGACAGGGGCCGTGAACACTGAAGCTTTCTTT.

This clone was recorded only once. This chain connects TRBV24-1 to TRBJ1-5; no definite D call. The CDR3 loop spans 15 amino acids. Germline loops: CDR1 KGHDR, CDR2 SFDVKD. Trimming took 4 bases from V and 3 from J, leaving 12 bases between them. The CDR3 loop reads CATSDRKEPNQPQHF. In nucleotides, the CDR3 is TGTGCCACCAGTGACAGAAAAGAACCCAATCAGCCCCAGCATTTT.

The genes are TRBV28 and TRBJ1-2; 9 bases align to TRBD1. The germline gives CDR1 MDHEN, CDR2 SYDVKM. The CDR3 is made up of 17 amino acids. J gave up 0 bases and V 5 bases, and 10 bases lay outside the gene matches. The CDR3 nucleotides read TGTGCCAGCAGTGATTCCCTAGGACAGGGGACTAACTATGGCTACACCTTC. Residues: CASSDSLGQGTNYGYTF.

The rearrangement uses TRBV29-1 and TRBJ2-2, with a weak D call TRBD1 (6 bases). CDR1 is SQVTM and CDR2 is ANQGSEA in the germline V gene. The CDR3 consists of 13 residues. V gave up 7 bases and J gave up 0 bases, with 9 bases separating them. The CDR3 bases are TGCAGCGCCGGGACAACGAACACCGGGGAGCTGTTTTTT. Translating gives CSAGTTNTGELFF.

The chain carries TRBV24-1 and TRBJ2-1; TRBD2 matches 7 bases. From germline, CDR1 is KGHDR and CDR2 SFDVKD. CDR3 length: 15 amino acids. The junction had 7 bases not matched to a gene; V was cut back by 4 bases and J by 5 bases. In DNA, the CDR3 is TGTGCCACCAGTGACCCGCAGCGGGGCCACAATGAGCAGTTCTTC. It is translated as CATSDPQRGHNEQFF.

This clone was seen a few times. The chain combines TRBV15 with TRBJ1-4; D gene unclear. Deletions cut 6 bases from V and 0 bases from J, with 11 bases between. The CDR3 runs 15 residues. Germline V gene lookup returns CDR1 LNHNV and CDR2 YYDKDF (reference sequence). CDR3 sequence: CATRQTSATNEKLFF. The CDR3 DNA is TGTGCCACCAGACAGACCTCCGCAACTAATGAAAAACTGTTTTTT. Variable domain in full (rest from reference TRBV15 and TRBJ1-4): DAMVIQNPRYQVTQFGKPVTLSCSQTLNHNVMYWYQQKSSQAPKLLFHYYDKDFNNEADTPDNFQSRRPNTSFCFLDIRSPGLGDTAMYLCATRQTSATNEKLFFGSGTQLSVL.

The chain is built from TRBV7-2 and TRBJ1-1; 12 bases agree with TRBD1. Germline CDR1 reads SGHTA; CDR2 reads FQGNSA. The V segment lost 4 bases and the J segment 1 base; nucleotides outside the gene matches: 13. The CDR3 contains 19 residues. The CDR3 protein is CASSSTTWDRGLWNTEAFF. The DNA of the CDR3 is TGTGCCAGCAGCTCCACTACATGGGACAGGGGGCTTTGGAACACTGAAGCTTTCTTT.

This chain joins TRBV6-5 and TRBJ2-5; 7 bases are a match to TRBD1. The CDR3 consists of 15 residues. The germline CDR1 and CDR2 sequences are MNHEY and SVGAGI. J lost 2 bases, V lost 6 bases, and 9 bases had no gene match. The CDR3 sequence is CASSSGTVKQETQYF. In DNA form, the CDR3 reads TGTGCCAGCAGCTCCGGGACAGTAAAACAAGAGACCCAGTACTTC.

The CDR3 protein is CASRGHFPNQPQHF. The CDR3 nucleotides read TGTGCCAGCAGGGGACATTTCCCAAATCAGCCCCAGCATTTT. V gene TRBV2 combines with J gene TRBJ1-5; maybe TRBD1 (6 bases). The CDR3 length is 14 residues. Trimming shortened V by 6 bases and J by 4 bases, and 13 bases separated the two germline ends. CDR1 and CDR2 from the germline V gene are SNHLY and FYNNEI.

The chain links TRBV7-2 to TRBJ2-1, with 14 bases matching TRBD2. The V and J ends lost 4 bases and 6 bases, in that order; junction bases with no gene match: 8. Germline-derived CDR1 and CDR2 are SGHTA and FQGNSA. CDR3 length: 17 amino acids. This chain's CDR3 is CASSSRLAGGPINEQFF. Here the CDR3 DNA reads TGTGCCAGCAGCTCCAGACTAGCGGGGGGGCCCATCAATGAGCAGTTCTTC.

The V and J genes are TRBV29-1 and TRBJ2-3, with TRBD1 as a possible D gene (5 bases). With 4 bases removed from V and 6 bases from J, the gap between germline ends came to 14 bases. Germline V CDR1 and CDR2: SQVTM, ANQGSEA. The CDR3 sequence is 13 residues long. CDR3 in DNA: TGCAGCGTTGGGGGCAGGAATACGGATACGCAGTATTTT. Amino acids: CSVGGRNTDTQYF.

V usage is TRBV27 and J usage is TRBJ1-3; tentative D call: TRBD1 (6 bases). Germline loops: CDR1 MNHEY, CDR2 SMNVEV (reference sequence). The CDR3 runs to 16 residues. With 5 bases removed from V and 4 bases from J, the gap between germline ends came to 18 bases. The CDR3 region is CASSPMIGQSGNTIYF. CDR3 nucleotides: TGTGCCAGCAGTCCCATGATTGGACAGTCCGGAAACACCATATATTTT.

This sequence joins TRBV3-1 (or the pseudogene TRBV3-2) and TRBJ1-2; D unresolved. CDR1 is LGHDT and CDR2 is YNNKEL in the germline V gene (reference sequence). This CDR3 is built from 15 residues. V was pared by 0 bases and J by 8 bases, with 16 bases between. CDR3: CASSQDLMGSGGYTF. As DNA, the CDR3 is TGTGCCAGCAGCCAAGATCTCATGGGGAGCGGCGGCTACACCTTC.

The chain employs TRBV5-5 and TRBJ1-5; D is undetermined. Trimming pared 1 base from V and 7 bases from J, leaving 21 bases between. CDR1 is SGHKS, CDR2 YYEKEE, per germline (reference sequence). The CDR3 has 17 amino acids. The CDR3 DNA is TGTGCCAGCAGCTTGAGCCCCCTCTTCGGGGAGGGACAGCCCCAGCATTTT. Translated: CASSLSPLFGEGQPQHF.

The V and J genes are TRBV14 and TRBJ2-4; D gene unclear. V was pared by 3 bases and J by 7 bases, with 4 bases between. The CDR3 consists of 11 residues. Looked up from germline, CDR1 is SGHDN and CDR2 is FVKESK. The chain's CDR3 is CASSHGNIQYF. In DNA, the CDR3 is TGTGCCAGCAGCCACGGGAACATTCAGTACTTC.

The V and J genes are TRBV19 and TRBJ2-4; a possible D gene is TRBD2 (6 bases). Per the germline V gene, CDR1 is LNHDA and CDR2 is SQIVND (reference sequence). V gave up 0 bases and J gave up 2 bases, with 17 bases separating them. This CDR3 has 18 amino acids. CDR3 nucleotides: TGTGCCAGTAGTATAGAGTGGGCACGAGGCGGGACCAAAAACATTCAGTACTTC. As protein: CASSIEWARGGTKNIQYF.

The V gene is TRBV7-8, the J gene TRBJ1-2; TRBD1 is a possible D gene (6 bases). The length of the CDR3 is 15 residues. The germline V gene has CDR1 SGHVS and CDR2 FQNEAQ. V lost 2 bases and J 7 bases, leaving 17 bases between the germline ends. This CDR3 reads CASSLRPTGHGGYTF. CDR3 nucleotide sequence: TGTGCCAGCAGCTTACGACCTACAGGGCATGGTGGCTACACCTTC.

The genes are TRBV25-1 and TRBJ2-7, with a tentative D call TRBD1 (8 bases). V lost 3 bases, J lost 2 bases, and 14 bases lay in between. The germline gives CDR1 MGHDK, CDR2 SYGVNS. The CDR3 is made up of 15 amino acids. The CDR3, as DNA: TGTGCCAGCAGTGAGAACAGGGGGGGGGCCTACGAGCAGTACTTC. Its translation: CASSENRGGAYEQYF.

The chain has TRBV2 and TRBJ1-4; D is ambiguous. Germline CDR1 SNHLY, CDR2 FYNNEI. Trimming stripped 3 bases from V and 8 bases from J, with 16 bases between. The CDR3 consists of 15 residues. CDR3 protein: CASSDRRGIVEKLFF. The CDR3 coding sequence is TGTGCCAGCAGTGACCGAAGAGGTATAGTAGAAAAACTGTTTTTT.

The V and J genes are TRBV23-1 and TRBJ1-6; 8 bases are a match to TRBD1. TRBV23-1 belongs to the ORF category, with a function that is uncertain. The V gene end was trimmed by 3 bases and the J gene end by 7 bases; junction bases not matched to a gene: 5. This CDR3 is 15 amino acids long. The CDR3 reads CASSQQGAENSPLHF. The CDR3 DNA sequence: TGCGCCAGCAGTCAGCAGGGGGCGGAAAATTCACCCCTCCACTTT.

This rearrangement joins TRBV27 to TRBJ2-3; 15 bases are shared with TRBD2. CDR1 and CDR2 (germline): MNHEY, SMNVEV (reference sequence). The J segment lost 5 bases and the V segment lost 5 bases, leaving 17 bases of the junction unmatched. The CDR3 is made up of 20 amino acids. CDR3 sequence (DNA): TGTGCCAGCAGTACCCGCTGGGGGAGGACTAGCGGGGGGGTCAAAGATACGCAGTATTTT. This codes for CASSTRWGRTSGGVKDTQYF.